The clone carrying this TCR beta chain was seen more than once but under ten times. The antigen remains unidentified. The whole isolated RNA underwent reverse transcription, so sequencing captured expressed TCRB transcripts. Repertoires were generated with immunoSEQ multiplex PCR, while TCRdb's copy carries only in-frame clones and drops some. Of some 660,000 clones listed, around an eighth are singletons. The CDR3 runs to 16 residues. The V and J ends lost 6 bases and 6 bases, in that order; junction bases with no gene match: 15. CDR1 is ENHRY and CDR2 is SYGVKD in the germline V gene. The data derive from a study of beta chain features in type 1 diabetes. In the study overall: Analysis included around 110,000,000 sorted cells drawn from all samples. General study findings and limits: For Type 1 diabetes patients, all four CD4+ subsets carried TCRB CDR3s that were moderately but significantly shorter. Researchers caution that PCR might favor shorter templates, equally among patients and controls.

Sorting gave populations that all exceeded 98% purity. The sequenced material came from naive CD4+ T cells from blood. This chain connects TRBV10-3 to TRBJ1-2; TRBD1 matches 8 bases. This TCR was recovered from a man younger than 30 with type 1 diabetes. The CDR3 DNA reads as TGTGCCATCAGACAAATCCAACAGGGGGAGAAAGATGGCTACACCTTC. This gives the protein CAIRQIQQGEKDGYTF.